The clone carrying this T cell receptor beta chain came up a few times. This specimen comes from a study of T cells after yellow fever vaccination. MiXCR, run by TCRdb on the 5' RACE reads, gives a single entry per CDR3 protein. The table lists 250,000 to 300,000 distinct CDR3 sequences, roughly 5.2% of them singletons. This CDR3 contains 15 residues. CDR1 KGHSH and CDR2 LQKENI come from the germline V gene. V was cut by 6 bases and J by 0 bases, with 11 bases left in between. The source is a man aged 18 to 29 who received the YFV17D yellow fever vaccine. This chain links TRBV18 with TRBJ1-4; D is unresolved. The sequencing here drew on CD4+ T cells sorted from PBMCs, taken on the day of the yellow fever booster vaccination. CDR3 nucleotide sequence: TGTGCCAGCTCCTCCGTGATTGCAACTAATGAAAAACTGTTTTTT. It is translated as CASSSVIATNEKLFF.